This TCR beta chain was sequenced during a study of T cell responses to AZD1222 COVID-19 vaccine. Data came from immunoSEQ multiplex PCR; TCRdb stores just in-frame clones and leaves some out. The profile shows roughly 120,000 clones, 75% to 95% of them singletons. For this clone: The antigen is not known.

Trimming cost V 7 bases and J 6 bases, with 7 bases left between them. This CDR3 contains 12 residues. The germline V gene encodes CDR1 MDHEN and CDR2 SYDVKM. Study-wide results and limits: No day 14 peak samples; only post-peak repertoires were characterized. Increases in Spike-specific TCR breadth and depth were seen after two AZD1222 doses. White British donors predominated, females outnumbered males, and clonal diversity was possibly underestimated. Unmutated regions of variants are reportedly targeted by nearly half of spike-specific TCRs.

The receptor comes from an adult in good health. The sample consisted of peripheral blood, taken on day 0 of AZD1222 vaccination. The chain carries TRBV28 and TRBJ1-6; D not resolved. DNA of the CDR3: TGTGCCAGCACTTCCATTAATTCACCCCTCCACTTT. The encoded protein is CASTSINSPLHF.